The following is a T cell receptor beta chain sequence with its context. The data were taken from a study of blood T cell repertoires in COVID-19. On the study more broadly: PBMCs, B-cell-depleted T cells, or T cells were the source of the cDNA or gDNA that made up the material.

The CDR3 loop spans 17 amino acids. J gave up 2 bases and V 0 bases, and 4 bases lay outside the gene matches. From germline, CDR1 is SGDLS and CDR2 YYNGEE. Generated by immunoSEQ multiplex PCR, the TCRdb table keeps only in-frame clones and is missing some. Of some 53,000 clones in the sample, about 90% were seen once. Sequencing used peripheral blood. The chain has TRBV9 and TRBJ2-2, with 10 bases matching TRBD2. The receptor was derived from a human donor in a cohort sampled during active COVID-19. In DNA form, the CDR3 reads TGTGCCAGCAGCGTAGACCCTAGCGGGAGTAACACCGGGGAGCTGTTTTTT. Its protein is CASSVDPSGSNTGELFF.